These 10 T cell receptor beta chains share one sample of origin, sequenced in a study of T cell responses to AZD1222 COVID-19 vaccine. TCRdb keeps only in-frame clones here, not all; method: immunoSEQ multiplex PCR. The sample yields 90,000 to 120,000 clones, roughly nine tenths seen once. The source was peripheral blood, collected on day 0 of AZD1222 vaccination. The receptors were sampled from an adult in good health.

The chain joins TRBV2 to TRBJ1-6; D not certain. Germline lookup yields CDR1 SNHLY and CDR2 FYNNEI. The CDR3 spans 15 residues. V lost 4 bases and J 0 bases, leaving 7 bases between the germline ends. DNA of the CDR3: TGTGCCAGCAGTGCGTCAGACTCCTATAATTCACCCCTCCACTTT. Translating gives CASSASDSYNSPLHF.

The rearrangement joins TRBV5-1 to TRBJ1-1; D ambiguous. CDR3 length equals 12 residues. Between the trimmed V and J ends, which lost 4 bases and 6 bases, there was a span of 10 bases. The germline V gene encodes CDR1 SGHRS and CDR2 YFSETQ. This CDR3 reads CASSAEGPEAFF. The CDR3 DNA follows: TGCGCCAGCAGCGCGGAAGGTCCTGAAGCTTTCTTT.

The rearrangement joins TRBV5-1 to TRBJ2-7; 13 positions match TRBD2. Germline V gene lookup returns CDR1 SGHRS and CDR2 YFSETQ. J was trimmed by 7 bases and V by 4 bases; bases with no gene match: 14. The CDR3 runs 17 residues. The CDR3 here is CASSTTSGRLSGAEQYF. CDR3 DNA: TGCGCCAGCAGCACGACTAGCGGGAGGTTAAGCGGTGCGGAGCAGTACTTC.

In its sample, this clone was seen once. In DNA form, the CDR3 reads TGTGCCAGTAGTATCTACCCCGCCCGGCCTAGCACAGATACGCAGTATTTT. It is translated as CASSIYPARPSTDTQYF. J is TRBJ2-3 and V is TRBV19; D not resolved. V was pared by 3 bases and J by 0 bases, with 16 bases between. Looked up from germline, CDR1 is LNHDA and CDR2 is SQIVND (reference sequence). The CDR3 consists of 17 residues.

The V and J genes are TRBV3-1 (or the pseudogene TRBV3-2) and TRBJ1-3, with D possibly TRBD1 on 5 matching bases. Between the trimmed V and J ends, which lost 0 bases and 5 bases, there was a span of 8 bases. CDR3 length equals 14 residues. Germline lookup yields CDR1 LGHDT and CDR2 YNNKEL (reference sequence). In DNA, the CDR3 is TGTGCCAGCAGCCAAGATAGGGGAAGAAACACCATATATTTT. It yields the protein CASSQDRGRNTIYF.

This chain uses TRBV15 with TRBJ2-1, with D possibly matching TRBD2 (5 bases). The CDR3 extends over 13 amino acids. Trimming removed 1 base at V and 12 bases at J, with 13 bases between. Looked up from germline, CDR1 is LNHNV and CDR2 is YYDKDF (reference sequence). The CDR3: CATSRVPSRMQFF. In nucleotides, the CDR3 is TGTGCCACCAGCAGAGTTCCTAGCCGGATGCAGTTCTTC.

The chain uses TRBV6-2 or TRBV6-3 and TRBJ1-1; D remains unclear. CDR3 length: 13 residues. The V end lost 2 bases, the J end lost 1 base, and 5 bases lay between the germline ends. CDR1 and CDR2 from the germline V gene are MNHEY and SVGEGT. CDR3 residues: CASSYPANTEAFF. The DNA of the CDR3 is TGTGCCAGCAGTTACCCTGCGAACACTGAAGCTTTCTTT.

This chain connects TRBV28 to TRBJ2-3; TRBD1 aligns across 7 bases. The ends lost 5 bases at V and 0 bases at J; junction bases unmatched: 14. CDR1 is MDHEN and CDR2 is SYDVKM in the germline V gene. The CDR3 has 18 amino acids. The CDR3 region is CASSASGTANPSTDTQYF. DNA for the CDR3: TGTGCCAGCAGTGCCTCCGGGACAGCAAACCCTAGCACAGATACGCAGTATTTT.

The genes are TRBV30 and TRBJ2-6, with D uncertain. The CDR3 spans 15 residues. The germline CDR1 and CDR2 sequences are GTSNPN and SVGIG (reference sequence). V was trimmed by 2 bases and J by 0 bases, leaving 8 bases between them. The CDR3 DNA sequence: TGTGCCTGGAGTCCCCGGAGCTCTGGGGCCAACGTCCTGACTTTC. It encodes CAWSPRSSGANVLTF.

V and J are TRBV12-5 and TRBJ2-1, with D possibly matching TRBD1 (6 bases). Germline V gives CDR1 LGHNT, CDR2 FRNRAP. The CDR3 runs to 17 residues. V dropped 4 bases and J dropped 8 bases, with 24 bases sitting between them. CDR3 sequence reads: CASGSGNRDIRIDEQFF. CDR3 in DNA: TGTGCTAGTGGTTCGGGGAACCGGGACATTCGTATCGATGAGCAGTTCTTC.